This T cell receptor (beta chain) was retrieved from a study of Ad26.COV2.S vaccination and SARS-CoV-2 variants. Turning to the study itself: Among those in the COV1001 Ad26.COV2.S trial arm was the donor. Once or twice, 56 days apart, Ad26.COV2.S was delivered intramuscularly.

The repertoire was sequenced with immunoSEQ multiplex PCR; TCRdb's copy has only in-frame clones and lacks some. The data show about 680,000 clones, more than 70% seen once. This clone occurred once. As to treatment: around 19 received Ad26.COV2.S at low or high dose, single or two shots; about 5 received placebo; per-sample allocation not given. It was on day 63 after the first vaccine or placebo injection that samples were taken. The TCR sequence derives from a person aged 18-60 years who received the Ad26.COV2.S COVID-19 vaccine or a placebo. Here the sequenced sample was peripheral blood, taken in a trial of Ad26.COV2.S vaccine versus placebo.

This chain's CDR3 is CASSFEQGLSPLHF. The CDR3 nucleotides read TGCGCCAGCAGCTTTGAGCAGGGACTTTCACCCCTCCACTTT. This sequence joins TRBV5-1 and TRBJ1-6, with D perhaps matching TRBD1 (5 bases). Per the germline V gene, CDR1 is SGHRS and CDR2 is YFSETQ. This CDR3 is built from 14 residues. Trimming stripped 2 bases from V and 9 bases from J, with 12 bases between.